Here is one T cell receptor (beta chain) with its context. It has no known antigen specificity. Base qualities were left out, and no much larger clone turns up one base away. Trimming costs V 4 bases and J 0 bases, and their ends lie 6 bases apart. The CDR3 sequence holds 14 residues, the cysteine and phenylalanine included. Kept here is only the CDR3 DNA, which spans 42 bases and is read in frame from base 1. Via the germline V gene, CDR1 is KGHDR and CDR2 SFDVKD. The data were taken from a study of blood T cells in healthy people across ages (dated by TCRdb to the mid-2010s). Notes on the research overall: Template switching captured roughly one uniquely barcoded TCR beta cDNA molecule per two T cells in model experiments. Age-related changes in TCR beta repertoire diversity were measured in the study by deep sequencing normalized with unique cDNA molecular identifiers. To avoid experimental bias, donors of different ages were distributed randomly across sequencing lanes. The donors were split into four age groups: young (average around 15 years), middle-aged (roughly 39), aged (roughly 68) and long-lived (roughly 80). For two donors (one aged 18 to 30 and one aged 80 or older), the study analyzed two additional independent replicas of 1 million unique cDNA reads from the same blood draw. General findings and caveats noted by the study authors: Observed TCR beta diversity correlated strongly with the percentage of naive T cells measured by flow cytometry. Estimates of total diversity based on one million sequenced T cells were considered lower bounds and underestimates. Donor CMV infection status was unknown, potentially confounding age-related changes in expanded clonotypes. Bulk unsorted PBMC profiling prevented conclusive comparison of naive and antigen-experienced compartments. Observed TCR beta diversity per million T cells fell roughly linearly with age, and a significant reduction was already apparent by age around 40. Compared with the aged group, the long-lived group had more naive CD4+ T cells, fewer expanded clones and increased TCR diversity, a pattern suggesting age selection.

Libraries were built with 5' RACE. The reads were generated on an Illumina HiSeq 2500. A second about 7 to 12 cycle PCR used a sample-barcoded 5' primer and a J-beta primer mix. A unique molecular identifier was introduced onto each TCR beta cDNA molecule by a template-switch 5' adaptor carrying 12 random nucleotides. Each sample yielded at least 2.5 million CDR3-containing paired-end reads. First-strand cDNA was synthesized from all RNA with the Mint cDNA synthesis kit, primed by a TRBC-specific oligonucleotide. After uracil-DNA glycosylase treatment, a first 18-cycle PCR used universal primers M1SS and BC2_uni_R on all cDNA. The original methods were these. Normalization of each sample was performed by random selection of 1 million high-quality reads, each carrying a distinct molecular identifier. Instead of being binned into consensus sequences, reads with shared molecular identifiers were discarded. CDR3 identification, clonotype clustering and error correction used MiTCR with a Q25 quality threshold and the strictest error-elimination algorithm. A nonparametric unseen species model with Euler transformation was used to estimate lower-bound total TCR beta diversity. In-frame beta chains were kept once TCRdb had trimmed the public reads at Q25 with fastp and called clones with MiXCR. For every CDR3 protein sequence, its rows merge into one entry that carries the most common genes and DNA. The V and J calls and clone size are TCRdb's, not the authors'. The table for this sample lists approximately 1.5 million distinct CDR3 sequences; roughly 43% of them were counted only once. The ten biggest clones cover roughly 3.7% of the sample.

Donors were a few dozen systemically healthy Caucasian individuals from Russia aged roughly 6 to 100 years. Around 10 milliliters of peripheral blood were collected from each donor into EDTA-treated Vacutainer tubes. PBMCs were isolated by Ficoll-Paque density-gradient centrifugation, with at least 6 million obtained per sample. Trizol reagent was used to extract total RNA from PBMCs, with at least 5.5 micrograms per sample. For every donor, flow cytometry on a PBMC aliquot measured the percentage of naive CD45RAhigh/CD27high T cells. This receptor chain uses TRBV24-1 and TRBJ2-4; the D gene cannot be resolved reliably. The specimen was blood. This TCR came from a woman aged 18-29 years in good health. The CDR3 amino acid sequence is: CATSEAGAKNIQYF. The DNA reads TGTGCCACCAGTGAGGCAGGAGCCAAAAACATTCAGTACTTC.